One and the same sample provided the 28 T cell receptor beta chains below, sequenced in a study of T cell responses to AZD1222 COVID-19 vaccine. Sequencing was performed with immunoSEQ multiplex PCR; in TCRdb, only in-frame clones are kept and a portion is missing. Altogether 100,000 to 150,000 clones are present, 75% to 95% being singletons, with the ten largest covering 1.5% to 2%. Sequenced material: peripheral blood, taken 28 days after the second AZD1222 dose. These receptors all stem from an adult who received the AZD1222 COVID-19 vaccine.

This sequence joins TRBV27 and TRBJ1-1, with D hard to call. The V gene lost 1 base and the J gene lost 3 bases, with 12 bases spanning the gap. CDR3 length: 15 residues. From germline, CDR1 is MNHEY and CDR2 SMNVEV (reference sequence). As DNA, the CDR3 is TGTGCCAGCAGTTTATGGTCGGGCCGACACACTGAAGCTTTCTTT. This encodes CASSLWSGRHTEAFF.

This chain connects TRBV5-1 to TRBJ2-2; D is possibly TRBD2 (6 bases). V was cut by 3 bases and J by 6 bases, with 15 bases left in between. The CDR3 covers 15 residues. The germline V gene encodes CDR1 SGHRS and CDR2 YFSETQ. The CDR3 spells CASSSVSREAGELFF. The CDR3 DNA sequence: TGCGCCAGCAGCTCGGTTTCGAGGGAGGCCGGGGAGCTGTTTTTT.

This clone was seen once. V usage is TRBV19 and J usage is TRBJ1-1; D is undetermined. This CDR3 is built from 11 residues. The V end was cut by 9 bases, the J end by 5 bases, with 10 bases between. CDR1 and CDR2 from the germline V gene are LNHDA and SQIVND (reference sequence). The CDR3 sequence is CASLRWTEAFF. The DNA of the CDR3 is TGTGCCAGCCTCAGGTGGACTGAAGCTTTCTTT.

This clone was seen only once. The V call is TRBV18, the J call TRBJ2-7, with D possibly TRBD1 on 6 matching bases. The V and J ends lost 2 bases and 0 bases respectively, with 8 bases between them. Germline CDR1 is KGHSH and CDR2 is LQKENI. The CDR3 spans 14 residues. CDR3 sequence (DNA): TGTGCCAGCTCACCAGGGACAAGCTCCTACGAGCAGTACGTC. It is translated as CASSPGTSSYEQYV.

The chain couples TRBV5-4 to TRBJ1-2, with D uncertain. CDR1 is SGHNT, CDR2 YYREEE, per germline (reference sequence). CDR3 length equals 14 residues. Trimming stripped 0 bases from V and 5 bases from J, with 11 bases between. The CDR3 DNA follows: TGTGCCAGCAGCTTGGCGGGGAGAGAGTATGGCTACACCTTC. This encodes CASSLAGREYGYTF.

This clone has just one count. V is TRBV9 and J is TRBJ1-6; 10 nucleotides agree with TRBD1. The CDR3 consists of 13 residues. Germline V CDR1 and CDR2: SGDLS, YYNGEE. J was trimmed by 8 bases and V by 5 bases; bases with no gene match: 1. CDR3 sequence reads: CASSGTGDSPLHF. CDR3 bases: TGTGCCAGCAGTGGGACAGGGGATTCACCCCTCCACTTT.

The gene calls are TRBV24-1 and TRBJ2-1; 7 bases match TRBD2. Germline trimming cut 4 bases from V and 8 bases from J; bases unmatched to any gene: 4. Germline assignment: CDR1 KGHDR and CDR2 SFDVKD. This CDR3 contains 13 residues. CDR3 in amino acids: CATSEPSGDEQFF. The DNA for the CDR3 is TGTGCCACCAGTGAACCTAGCGGCGATGAGCAGTTCTTC.

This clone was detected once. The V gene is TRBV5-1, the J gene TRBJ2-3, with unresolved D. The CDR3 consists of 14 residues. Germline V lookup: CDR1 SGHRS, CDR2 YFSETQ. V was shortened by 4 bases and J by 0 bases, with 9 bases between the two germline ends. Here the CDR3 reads CASSPNLSTDTQYF. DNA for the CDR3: TGCGCCAGCAGCCCCAACTTGAGCACAGATACGCAGTATTTT.

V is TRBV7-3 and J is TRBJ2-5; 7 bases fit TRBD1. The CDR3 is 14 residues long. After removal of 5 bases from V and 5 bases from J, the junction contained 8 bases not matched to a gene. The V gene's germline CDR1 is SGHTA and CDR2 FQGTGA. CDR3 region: CASSPRQGLETQYF. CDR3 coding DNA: TGTGCCAGCAGCCCAAGACAGGGTTTGGAGACCCAGTACTTC.

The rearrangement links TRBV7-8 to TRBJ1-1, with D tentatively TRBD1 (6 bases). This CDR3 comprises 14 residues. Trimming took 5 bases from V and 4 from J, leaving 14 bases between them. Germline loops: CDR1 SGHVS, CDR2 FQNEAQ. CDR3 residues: CASSTPGGGTEAFF. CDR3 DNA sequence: TGTGCCAGCAGCACCCCGGGGGGCGGCACTGAAGCTTTCTTT. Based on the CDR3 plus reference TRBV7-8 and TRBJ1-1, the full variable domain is GAGVSQSPRYKVAKRGQDVALRCDPISGHVSLFWYQQALGQGPEFLTYFQNEAQLDKSGLPSDRFFAERPEGSVSTLKIQRTQQEDSAVYLCASSTPGGGTEAFFGQGTRLTVV.

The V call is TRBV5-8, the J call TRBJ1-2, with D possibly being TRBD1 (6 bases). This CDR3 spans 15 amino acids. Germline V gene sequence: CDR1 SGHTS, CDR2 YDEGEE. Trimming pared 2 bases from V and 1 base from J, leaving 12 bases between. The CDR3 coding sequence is TGTGCCAGCAGCTTTCCCTGGACAGTTAACTATGGCTACACCTTC. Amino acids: CASSFPWTVNYGYTF.

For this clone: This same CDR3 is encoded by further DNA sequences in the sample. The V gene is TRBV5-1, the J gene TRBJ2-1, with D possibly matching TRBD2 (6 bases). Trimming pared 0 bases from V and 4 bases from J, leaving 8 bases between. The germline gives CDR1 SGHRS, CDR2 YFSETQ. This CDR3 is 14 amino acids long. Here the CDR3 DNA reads TGCGCCAGCAGCTTGGTAGCGGAATACAATGAGCAGTTCTTC. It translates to CASSLVAEYNEQFF. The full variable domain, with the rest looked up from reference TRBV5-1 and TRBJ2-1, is KAGVTQTPRYLIKTRGQQVTLSCSPISGHRSVSWYQQTPGQGLQFLFEYFSETQRNKGNFPGRFSGRQFSNSRSEMNVSTLELGDSALYLCASSLVAEYNEQFFGPGTRLTVL.

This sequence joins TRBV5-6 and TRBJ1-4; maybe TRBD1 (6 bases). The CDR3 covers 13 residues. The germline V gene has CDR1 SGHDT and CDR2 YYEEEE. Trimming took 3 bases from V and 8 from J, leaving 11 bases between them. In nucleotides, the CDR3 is TGTGCCAGCAGCTCCAGGACAGTCGAAAAACTGTTTTTT. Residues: CASSSRTVEKLFF.

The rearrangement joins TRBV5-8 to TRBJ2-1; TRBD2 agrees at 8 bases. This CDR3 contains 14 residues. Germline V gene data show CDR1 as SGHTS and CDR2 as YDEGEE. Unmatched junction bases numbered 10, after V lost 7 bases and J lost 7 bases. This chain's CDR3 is CASYIGGGPNEQFF. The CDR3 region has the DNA TGTGCCAGCTATATCGGGGGGGGGCCGAATGAGCAGTTCTTC.

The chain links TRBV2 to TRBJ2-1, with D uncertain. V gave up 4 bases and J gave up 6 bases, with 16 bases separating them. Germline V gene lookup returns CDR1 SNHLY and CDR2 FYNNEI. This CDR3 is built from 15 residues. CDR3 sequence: CASSVSGQWGNEQFF. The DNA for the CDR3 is TGTGCCAGCAGTGTCTCCGGCCAGTGGGGCAATGAGCAGTTCTTC. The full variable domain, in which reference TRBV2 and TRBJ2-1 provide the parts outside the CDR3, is EPEVTQTPSHQVTQMGQEVILRCVPISNHLYFYWYRQILGQKVEFLVSFYNNEISEKSEIFDDQFSVERPDGSNFTLKIRSTKLEDSAMYFCASSVSGQWGNEQFFGPGTRLTVL.

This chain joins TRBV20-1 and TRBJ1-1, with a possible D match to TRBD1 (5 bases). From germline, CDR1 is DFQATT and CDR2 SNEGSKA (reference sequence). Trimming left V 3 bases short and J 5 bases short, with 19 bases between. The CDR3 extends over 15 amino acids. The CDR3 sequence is CSASASGRGGTEAFF. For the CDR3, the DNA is TGCAGTGCTAGTGCCTCGGGGCGCGGGGGGACTGAAGCTTTCTTT.

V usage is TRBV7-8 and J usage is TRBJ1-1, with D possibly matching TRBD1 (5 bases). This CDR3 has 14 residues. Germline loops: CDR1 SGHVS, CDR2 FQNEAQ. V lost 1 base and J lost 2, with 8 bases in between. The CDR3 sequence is CASSLDRLNTEAFF. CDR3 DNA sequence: TGTGCCAGCAGCTTAGACAGGCTCAACACTGAAGCTTTCTTT.

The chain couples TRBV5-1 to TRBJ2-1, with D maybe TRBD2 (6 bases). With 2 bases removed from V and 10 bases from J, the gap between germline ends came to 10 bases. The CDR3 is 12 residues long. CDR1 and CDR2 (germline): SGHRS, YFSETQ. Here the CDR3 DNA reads TGCGCCAGCAGCTTCCCCCGGGAGGAGCAGTTCTTC. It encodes CASSFPREEQFF.

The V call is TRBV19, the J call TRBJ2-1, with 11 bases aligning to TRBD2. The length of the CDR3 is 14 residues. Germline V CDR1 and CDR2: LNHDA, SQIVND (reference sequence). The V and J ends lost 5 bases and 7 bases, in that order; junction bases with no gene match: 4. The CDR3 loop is CASSLAGGGNEQFF. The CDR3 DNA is TGTGCCAGTAGTTTAGCGGGAGGGGGTAATGAGCAGTTCTTC. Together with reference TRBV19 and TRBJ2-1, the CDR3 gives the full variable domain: DGGITQSPKYLFRKEGQNVTLSCEQNLNHDAMYWYRQDPGQGLRLIYYSQIVNDFQKGDIAEGYSVSREKKESFPLTVTSAQKNPTAFYLCASSLAGGGNEQFFGPGTRLTVL.

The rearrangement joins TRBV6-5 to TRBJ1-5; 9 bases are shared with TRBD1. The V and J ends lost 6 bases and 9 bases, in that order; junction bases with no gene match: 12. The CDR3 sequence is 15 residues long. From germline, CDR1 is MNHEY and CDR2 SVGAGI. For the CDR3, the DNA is TGTGCCAGCAGAACCGATGACAGGGGGGTCGGGCCCCAGCATTTT. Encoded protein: CASRTDDRGVGPQHF.

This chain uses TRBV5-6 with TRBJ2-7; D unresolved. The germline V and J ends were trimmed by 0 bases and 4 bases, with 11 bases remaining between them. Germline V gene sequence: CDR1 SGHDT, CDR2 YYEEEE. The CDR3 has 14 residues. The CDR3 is CASSLGGQPYEQYF. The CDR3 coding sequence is TGTGCCAGCAGCTTGGGGGGTCAACCTTACGAGCAGTACTTC.

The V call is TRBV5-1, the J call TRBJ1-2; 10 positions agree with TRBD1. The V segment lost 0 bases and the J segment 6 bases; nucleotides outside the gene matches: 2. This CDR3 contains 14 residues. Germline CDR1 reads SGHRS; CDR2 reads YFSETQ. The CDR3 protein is CASSLGGQGNGYTF. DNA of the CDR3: TGCGCCAGCAGCTTGGGGGGACAGGGGAATGGCTACACCTTC.

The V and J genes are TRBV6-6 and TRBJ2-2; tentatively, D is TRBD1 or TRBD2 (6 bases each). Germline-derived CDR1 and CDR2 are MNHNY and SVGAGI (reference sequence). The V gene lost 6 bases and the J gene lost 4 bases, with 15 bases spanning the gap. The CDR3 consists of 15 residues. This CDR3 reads CASSSTGASTGELFF. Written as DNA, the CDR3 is TGTGCCAGCAGCTCCACGGGGGCGAGCACCGGGGAGCTGTTTTTT.

The CDR3 is CASSHPGTGVV. CDR3 sequence (DNA): TGCGCCAGCAGTCACCCCGGGACAGGGGTTGTC. This chain links TRBV23-1 with TRBJ2-7; 10 bases match TRBD1. TRBV23-1 is an ORF, with its function uncertain. The CDR3 loop spans 11 amino acids.

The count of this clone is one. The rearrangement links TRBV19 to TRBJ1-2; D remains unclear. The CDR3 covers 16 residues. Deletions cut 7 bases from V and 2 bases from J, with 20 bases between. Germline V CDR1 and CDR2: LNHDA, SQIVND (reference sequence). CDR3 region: CASTPISTPENYGYTF. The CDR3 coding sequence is TGTGCCAGTACCCCAATATCCACCCCAGAGAACTATGGCTACACCTTC.

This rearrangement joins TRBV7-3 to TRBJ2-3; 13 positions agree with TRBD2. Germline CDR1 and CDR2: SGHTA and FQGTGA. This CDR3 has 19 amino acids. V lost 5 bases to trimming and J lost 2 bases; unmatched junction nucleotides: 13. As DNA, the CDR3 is TGTGCCAGCAGCGCCCCCGGGACTAGCGGGGCACTACCCACAGATACGCAGTATTTT. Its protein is CASSAPGTSGALPTDTQYF.

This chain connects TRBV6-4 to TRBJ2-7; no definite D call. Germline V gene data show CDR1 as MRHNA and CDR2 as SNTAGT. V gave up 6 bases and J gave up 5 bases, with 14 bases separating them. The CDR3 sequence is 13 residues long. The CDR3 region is CASRDAYSHEQYV. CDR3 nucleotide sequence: TGTGCCAGCAGAGACGCTTATTCCCACGAGCAGTACGTC.

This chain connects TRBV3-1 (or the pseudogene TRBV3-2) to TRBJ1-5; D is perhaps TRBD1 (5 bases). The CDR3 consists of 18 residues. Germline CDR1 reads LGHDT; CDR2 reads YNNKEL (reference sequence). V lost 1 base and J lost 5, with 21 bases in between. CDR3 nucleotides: TGTGCCAGCAGCCAAGTTAGTACAGGAGGGGAATGGGATCAGCCCCAGCATTTT. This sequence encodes CASSQVSTGGEWDQPQHF.